The 27 T cell receptor beta chains given below trace back to one sample, sequenced in a study of shared clonotypes between healthy human individuals. Method: immunoSEQ multiplex PCR; TCRdb's copy keeps in-frame clones and lacks some. The sample shows 2.5 million or so clones, approximately 94% of them seen only once. Sequencing was performed on naive CD4+ T cells sorted from blood. Specified subset: CD45RA+ positively selected. These receptors were taken from a man between 18 and 29 years old in good health.

The chain is built from TRBV2 and TRBJ1-4; 8 bases agree with TRBD1. V shed 7 bases and J 7 bases; nucleotides not matched to a gene: 8. Germline loops: CDR1 SNHLY, CDR2 FYNNEI. The CDR3 extends over 14 amino acids. CDR3 loop: CASISEGQGEKLFF. CDR3 DNA sequence: TGTGCCAGCATTTCCGAAGGACAGGGTGAAAAACTGTTTTTT.

The J gene is TRBJ2-5, the V gene TRBV5-4; possibly TRBD2 for D (6 bases). Germline lookup yields CDR1 SGHNT and CDR2 YYREEE (reference sequence). The V end was cut by 0 bases, the J end by 2 bases, with 11 bases between. The CDR3 covers 15 residues. The CDR3 region is CASSLVAGMQETQYF. The CDR3 coding sequence is TGTGCCAGCAGCTTGGTCGCGGGGATGCAAGAGACCCAGTACTTC.

The chain is built from TRBV6-1 and TRBJ1-6; possibly TRBD1 for D (5 bases). There are 15 residues in the CDR3. Germline CDR1 MNHNS, CDR2 SASEGT. Trimming stripped 0 bases from V and 7 bases from J, with 10 bases between. The CDR3 protein is CASSEAGGVNSPLHF. The CDR3 DNA follows: TGTGCCAGCAGTGAAGCGGGGGGAGTCAATTCACCCCTCCACTTT.

The gene calls are TRBV30 and TRBJ1-2; 8 bases are shared with TRBD1. After removal of 8 bases from V and 1 base from J, the junction contained 6 bases not matched to a gene. The CDR3 is made up of 13 amino acids. Germline loops: CDR1 GTSNPN, CDR2 SVGIG (reference sequence). CDR3 bases: TGTGCCCGCGGGGACAGGCATAACTATGGCTACACCTTC. Encoded protein: CARGDRHNYGYTF. Full variable domain (missing parts from reference TRBV30 and TRBJ1-2): SQTIHQWPATLVQPVGSPLSLECTVEGTSNPNLYWYRQAAGRGLQLLFYSVGIGQISSEVPQNLSASRPQDRQFILSSKKLLLSDSGFYLCARGDRHNYGYTFGSGTRLTVV.

This clone came up once. The chain employs TRBV5-4 and TRBJ2-7; D assignment may be TRBD1 or TRBD2 (5 bases each). Trimming pared 3 bases from V and 4 bases from J, leaving 14 bases between. Per germline, CDR1 SGHNT and CDR2 YYREEE (reference sequence). The CDR3 loop spans 14 amino acids. The CDR3 sequence is CASSWDGLIYEQYF. DNA of the CDR3: TGTGCCAGCAGCTGGGACGGTTTAATTTACGAGCAGTACTTC. Complete variable domain (other parts from reference TRBV5-4 and TRBJ2-7): ETGVTQSPTHLIKTRGQQVTLRCSSQSGHNTVSWYQQALGQGPQFIFQYYREEENGRGNFPPRFSGLQFPNYSSELNVNALELDDSALYLCASSWDGLIYEQYFGPGTRLTVT.

The CDR3: CAWSVGAGYGYTF. The CDR3 nucleotides read TGTGCCTGGAGTGTGGGGGCGGGCTATGGCTACACCTTC. The chain combines TRBV30 with TRBJ1-2; TRBD1 might be the D (6 bases). Germline V gene data show CDR1 as GTSNPN and CDR2 as SVGIG (reference sequence). This CDR3 is 13 amino acids long. Between the trimmed V and J ends, which lost 0 bases and 4 bases, there was a span of 9 bases.

The gene calls are TRBV28 and TRBJ2-7; D ambiguous. Germline V lookup: CDR1 MDHEN, CDR2 SYDVKM. CDR3 length: 13 amino acids. With 5 bases removed from V and 5 bases from J, the gap between germline ends came to 13 bases. The CDR3 is CASSPPFGDEQYF. The DNA of the CDR3 is TGTGCCAGCAGTCCCCCATTTGGCGACGAGCAGTACTTC.

The J gene is TRBJ2-7, the V gene TRBV28; the match to TRBD1 covers 8 bases. V was clipped by 2 bases and J by 12 bases; unmatched bases: 9. This CDR3 has 13 amino acids. Looked up from germline, CDR1 is MDHEN and CDR2 is SYDVKM. CDR3 bases: TGTGCCAGCAGTTTACAGGGGACAGGAGTAGCGTACTTC. Amino acid sequence: CASSLQGTGVAYF.

This sequence joins TRBV19 and TRBJ2-7, with 7 nucleotides matching TRBD1. Germline V gene lookup returns CDR1 LNHDA and CDR2 SQIVND (reference sequence). The CDR3 extends over 14 amino acids. The J segment lost 4 bases and the V segment lost 5 bases, leaving 8 bases of the junction unmatched. The CDR3 region is CASSPRFRGYEQYF. CDR3 nucleotides: TGTGCCAGTAGTCCCCGTTTCAGGGGGTACGAGCAGTACTTC.

The chain joins TRBV14 to TRBJ1-1; possibly TRBD1 for D (5 bases). This CDR3 contains 14 residues. CDR1 and CDR2 (germline): SGHDN, FVKESK. Trimming took 2 bases from V and 3 from J, leaving 10 bases between them. This chain's CDR3 is CASSQSGSYTEAFF. CDR3 bases: TGTGCCAGCAGCCAATCAGGGAGCTACACTGAAGCTTTCTTT.

Remarks on this clone: The junction departs from the called germline gene at one end, perhaps through a read error. The chain carries TRBV7-7 and TRBJ1-5; 11 bases are shared with TRBD1. The CDR3 spans 20 residues. CDR1 is SSHAT and CDR2 is FNYEAQ in the germline V gene (reference sequence). The CDR3: CASSSLPGQGDLDSNQPQHF. DNA of the CDR3: TGTGCTAGCAGCTCGTTGCCGGGACAGGGGGATTTAGATAGCAATCAGCCCCAGCATTTT.

The chain links TRBV29-1 to TRBJ1-4; D is uncertain. CDR1 is SQVTM and CDR2 is ANQGSEA in the germline V gene. The CDR3 is 15 amino acids. Deletions cut 3 bases from V and 4 bases from J, with 15 bases between. The CDR3 spells CSVETAGSVNEKLFF. DNA of the CDR3: TGCAGCGTTGAGACCGCTGGTTCGGTTAATGAAAAACTGTTTTTT.

The rearrangement links TRBV7-9 to TRBJ2-7; D tentatively reads TRBD1 or TRBD2 (7 bases each). From germline, CDR1 is SEHNR and CDR2 FQNEAQ (reference sequence). V was clipped by 3 bases and J by 7 bases, with 13 bases between them. There are 13 residues in the CDR3. CDR3 sequence reads: CASSFSGGAEQYF. Written as DNA, the CDR3 is TGTGCCAGCAGCTTTTCAGGGGGGGCGGAGCAGTACTTC.

The rearrangement joins TRBV5-1 to TRBJ2-6; the D gene could be TRBD1 or TRBD2 (5 bases each). Germline V gene lookup returns CDR1 SGHRS and CDR2 YFSETQ. The CDR3 runs 17 residues. Trimming shortened V by 4 bases and J by 0 bases, and 14 bases separated the two germline ends. The CDR3 DNA follows: TGCGCCAGCAGCCCCGCAAAGGGGAGCTCTGGGGCCAACGTCCTGACTTTC. Translation: CASSPAKGSSGANVLTF.

This clone was seen once. The genes are TRBV6-6 and TRBJ1-4; 7 bases are shared with TRBD1. CDR1 MNHNY and CDR2 SVGAGI come from the germline V gene (reference sequence). The ends lost 2 bases at V and 7 bases at J; junction bases unmatched: 4. This CDR3 is built from 14 residues. CDR3 protein: CASSYPRDSEKLFF. In DNA form, the CDR3 reads TGTGCCAGCAGTTACCCAAGGGACAGTGAAAAACTGTTTTTT.

On this clone: Other DNA sequences in the same sample also yield this CDR3. The rearrangement joins TRBV2 to TRBJ1-2; D perhaps matches TRBD1 (6 bases). CDR3 length: 13 residues. V lost 4 bases to trimming and J lost 8 bases, with 14 bases between them. Germline V gene lookup returns CDR1 SNHLY and CDR2 FYNNEI. CDR3 coding DNA: TGTGCCAGCAGTGCTGGACAGATTTACGGCTACACCTTC. Protein product: CASSAGQIYGYTF.

This sequence joins TRBV5-4 and TRBJ2-5; 7 bases map to TRBD2. This CDR3 comprises 16 residues. The germline gives CDR1 SGHNT, CDR2 YYREEE (reference sequence). With 0 bases clipped from V and 1 base from J, the junction kept 6 bases outside the gene matches. CDR3 sequence reads: CASSLVIAGFQETQYF. The CDR3 DNA is TGTGCCAGCAGCTTGGTGATAGCGGGCTTCCAAGAGACCCAGTACTTC.

The chain carries TRBV30 and TRBJ2-7, with D unclear. CDR3 length: 13 residues. V was cut by 1 base and J by 4 bases, with 11 bases left in between. Germline CDR1 and CDR2: GTSNPN and SVGIG (reference sequence). For the CDR3, the DNA is TGTGCCTGGAGTGGAGGATTTATTTACGAGCAGTACTTC. Protein sequence: CAWSGGFIYEQYF.

This chain joins TRBV21-1 and TRBJ2-7; TRBD2 is the table's D call and was not checked against the DNA. TRBV21-1 is marked as a pseudogene. This CDR3 has 15 amino acids. The CDR3 loop reads CASSPGGPDFGEQYF. CDR3 nucleotide sequence: TGTGCCAGCAGCCCCGGGGGACCCGATTTCGGGGAGCAGTACTTC.

The CDR3 sequence is CASSADLSNQPQHF. The CDR3 DNA reads as TGTGCCAGCAGTGCTGACCTTAGCAATCAGCCCCAGCATTTT. The chain couples TRBV2 to TRBJ1-5; D is unresolved. V was shortened by 4 bases and J by 0 bases, with 7 bases between the two germline ends. The CDR3 sequence is 14 residues long. Germline V gene lookup returns CDR1 SNHLY and CDR2 FYNNEI.

The rearrangement links TRBV19 to TRBJ1-6; D remains unclear. The germline V gene has CDR1 LNHDA and CDR2 SQIVND (reference sequence). Trimming stripped 4 bases from V and 8 bases from J, with 12 bases between. This CDR3 region has 14 residues. The CDR3 loop reads CASSTRTGDSPLHF. The CDR3 DNA sequence: TGTGCCAGTAGTACCCGGACTGGGGATTCACCCCTCCACTTT.

CDR3 residues: CASSLGDSNQPQHF. The CDR3 nucleotides read TGCGCCAGCTCTCTGGGGGATAGCAATCAGCCCCAGCATTTT. V and J are TRBV10-2 and TRBJ1-5; tentatively, D is TRBD1 (5 bases). With 8 bases removed from V and 0 bases from J, the gap between germline ends came to 11 bases. The CDR3 covers 14 residues. Germline V gives CDR1 WSHSY, CDR2 SAAADI.

This rearrangement joins TRBV7-2 to TRBJ1-4; 7 nucleotides line up with TRBD1. Trimming at V came to 4 bases and at J to 3 bases, leaving 5 bases not matched to a gene. Germline V lookup: CDR1 SGHTA, CDR2 FQGNSA. This CDR3 has 15 amino acids. CDR3 in amino acids: CASSWGGTANEKLFF. The CDR3 nucleotides read TGTGCCAGCAGCTGGGGCGGGACAGCTAATGAAAAACTGTTTTTT.

V usage is TRBV5-1 and J usage is TRBJ2-7; possibly TRBD1 or TRBD2 for D (5 bases each). Trimming shortened V by 4 bases and J by 3 bases, and 11 bases separated the two germline ends. This CDR3 has 13 residues. Germline V gene data show CDR1 as SGHRS and CDR2 as YFSETQ. CDR3 amino acids: CASSVGRNYEQYF. CDR3 bases: TGCGCCAGCAGCGTGGGACGGAACTACGAGCAGTACTTC.

This chain connects TRBV6-1 to TRBJ2-1; 11 positions agree with TRBD2. CDR1 and CDR2 (germline): MNHNS, SASEGT. The CDR3 sequence is 14 residues long. Trimming at V came to 6 bases and at J to 8 bases, leaving 6 bases not matched to a gene. Here the CDR3 reads CASRRLAGIHEQFF. The CDR3 nucleotides read TGTGCCAGCAGGAGACTAGCGGGGATCCATGAGCAGTTCTTC.

V and J are TRBV19 and TRBJ1-1; TRBD1 might be the D (5 bases). V was trimmed by 5 bases and J by 4 bases, leaving 11 bases between them. CDR1 is LNHDA and CDR2 is SQIVND in the germline V gene (reference sequence). The CDR3 runs to 13 residues. The CDR3 DNA reads as TGTGCCAGTAGTTCACCAGGGATCACTGAAGCTTTCTTT. Amino acid sequence: CASSSPGITEAFF.

J is TRBJ2-3 and V is TRBV25-1; weak D call: TRBD2 (7 bases). Germline CDR1 reads MGHDK; CDR2 reads SYGVNS. V lost 8 bases to trimming and J lost 1 base, with 13 bases between them. This CDR3 has 14 amino acids. This CDR3 is CASSGGLGTDTQYF. In DNA form, the CDR3 reads TGTGCCAGCTCCGGGGGGCTCGGCACAGATACGCAGTATTTT.